This record looks at one T cell receptor (beta chain) sequence and its context. Antigen: not known. Clones were read by immunoSEQ multiplex PCR, and TCRdb kept only the in-frame ones, dropping some. This table has roughly 62,000 clones, 80% to 90% appearing once. The data are from a study of OX40 agonist ivuxolimab in advanced cancers. Study as a whole: Recorded diagnoses for dose-escalation patients were hepatocellular carcinoma, melanoma, renal cell or head and neck cancer.

V was pared by 5 bases and J by 0 bases, with 4 bases of the junction left unmatched. There are 15 residues in the CDR3. Germline-derived CDR1 and CDR2 are MNHNS and SASEGT. Overall study findings and caveats: Expanded clones were, on average, more numerous in CD8+ T cells than in CD4+.

The source material was CD4+ or CD8+ T cells sorted from blood, sampled in a trial of the OX40 agonist ivuxolimab. The J gene is TRBJ2-3, the V gene TRBV6-1, with 8 nucleotides matching TRBD2. This clonotype was obtained from an adult with an advanced solid tumor such as melanoma, head and neck, liver or kidney cancer. The CDR3 loop reads CASSFGLASTDTQYF. The CDR3 DNA follows: TGTGCCAGCAGTTTCGGACTAGCTAGCACAGATACGCAGTATTTT.